This T cell receptor (beta chain) was documented in a study of blood T cell repertoires in COVID-19. Germline trimming cut 0 bases from V and 4 bases from J; bases unmatched to any gene: 4. In germline, CDR1 is GTSNPN, CDR2 SVGIG (reference sequence). The CDR3 totals 15 residues. Data came from immunoSEQ multiplex PCR; TCRdb stores just in-frame clones and leaves some out. The repertoire holds roughly 350,000 clones, around 87% seen once, with more than 9% in the top ten. This sequence originates from a woman aged 25-40 years with COVID-19, enrolled during active disease. The rearrangement joins TRBV30 to TRBJ2-1; 9 positions match TRBD1. The material sequenced was peripheral blood. This chain's CDR3 is CAWSVFGTGYNEQFF. CDR3 coding DNA: TGTGCCTGGAGTGTGTTTGGGACAGGGTACAATGAGCAGTTCTTC.